This section outlines one T cell receptor beta chain sequence together with its context. Its antigen remains unidentified. The record originates from a study of T-cell reconstitution after alpha-beta-depleted transplantation in children. It was with unique molecular identifiers that the TCRbeta library was prepared. TCRdb reprocessed the PCR reads with MiXCR, giving one entry per CDR3 protein. This sample has 300,000 to 350,000 distinct CDR3 sequences, with approximately 23% found just once. Study-level results: After transplant, at about two months, alpha-beta T cells were reportedly derived from several hundred expanded graft clones. Surviving recipient T cells and thymic progenitors produced the high day-60 TCRbeta diversity seen in some patients. T-cell counts and diversity at one year following transplant were attributed mainly to newly produced T cells.

CDR1 and CDR2 from the germline V gene are WNHNN and SYGVQD (reference sequence). Between the trimmed V and J ends, which lost 2 bases and 10 bases, there was a span of 12 bases. The CDR3 is 13 amino acids. The chain uses TRBV10-1 and TRBJ2-1, with a possible D match to TRBD1 (5 bases). This receptor was identified in a male patient between 5 and 17 years old who had a stem cell transplant for acute lymphoblastic leukemia, so the T cells may come from the graft donor. The starting material was PBMCs, mostly from graft donor cells, obtained 180 days after TCRalphabeta/CD19-depleted stem cell transplant. CDR3 sequence (DNA): TGCGCCAGCAGTGAGCCGGCCTCAGGGGAGCAGTTCTTC. Protein product: CASSEPASGEQFF.